These T cell receptor beta chains were read from a single sample in a study of Ad26.COV2.S vaccination and SARS-CoV-2 variants. Sequencing was performed with immunoSEQ multiplex PCR; in TCRdb, only in-frame clones are kept and a portion is missing. The sample consists of 300,000 to 400,000 clones, 80% to 90% of them appearing once. Sample: peripheral blood, taken in a trial of Ad26.COV2.S vaccine versus placebo. The receptors were gathered from a person between 18 and 65 years old who received the Ad26.COV2.S COVID-19 vaccine or a placebo. Both conserved end residues are part of each CDR3. The D gene is left open where the match is weak. Not every row has a clone size; where given, it reads once, few, many or a size class.

DNA: TGTGCCAGCAGTGAAGAGGGTACGGGCAATCAGCCCCAGCATTTT
CDR3: CASSEEGTGNQPQHF
size: -
length: 15
D: -
J: TRBJ1-5
V: TRBV2

DNA: TGTGCCACCAGTGACCCATTAGCGGGGGGGCCAGAGACCCAGTACTTC
CDR3: CATSDPLAGGPETQYF
size: -
length: 16
D: TRBD2
J: TRBJ2-5
V: TRBV24-1

DNA: TGTGCCAGCAGCTTGGACGGGTACTACGAGCAGTACTTC
CDR3: CASSLDGYYEQYF
size: -
length: 13
D: -
J: TRBJ2-7
V: TRBV5-5

DNA: TGTGCCACCAGCAGAGATGGGCCGGAGGGTTCTGGAAACACCATATATTTT
CDR3: CATSRDGPEGSGNTIYF
size: -
length: 17
D: -
J: TRBJ1-3
V: TRBV15

DNA: TGTGCCAGCAGTCGTAGTCCAGTGAACACCGGGGAGCTGTTTTTT
CDR3: CASSRSPVNTGELFF
size: -
length: 15
D: -
J: TRBJ2-2
V: TRBV9

DNA: TGTGCCAGCAGTTTATACTGGGGTAGCAATCAGCCCCAGCATTTT
CDR3: CASSLYWGSNQPQHF
size: -
length: 15
D: -
J: TRBJ1-5
V: TRBV27

DNA: TGTGCCAGTAGTATGCGAGCGGGGATCTACAATGAGCAGTTCTTC
CDR3: CASSMRAGIYNEQFF
size: -
length: 15
D: TRBD2
J: TRBJ2-1
V: TRBV19

DNA: TGTGCCACCAGTGACCGACAGGGCTACACCATATATTTT
CDR3: CATSDRQGYTIYF
size: -
length: 13
D: TRBD1
J: TRBJ1-3
V: TRBV24-1

DNA: TGTGCCACCAGTGATTTGCAAGGGACCCAGTACTTC
CDR3: CATSDLQGTQYF
size: -
length: 12
D: -
J: TRBJ2-5
V: TRBV24-1

DNA: TGTGCCAGCAGCTTCCGCCGGGGAGAGGGCGCAGATACGCAGTATTTT
CDR3: CASSFRRGEGADTQYF
size: -
length: 16
D: -
J: TRBJ2-3
V: TRBV7-8

DNA: TGTGCCAGCAGTTTAGATTCGAACACCGGGGAGCTGTTTTTT
CDR3: CASSLDSNTGELFF
size: once
length: 14
D: -
J: TRBJ2-2
V: TRBV27

DNA: TGTGCCAGTACCGGGAGTTTTGGCTACGAGCAGTACTTC
CDR3: CASTGSFGYEQYF
size: -
length: 13
D: -
J: TRBJ2-7
V: TRBV28

DNA: TGTGCCAGCAGCACCCGGGACAGAGAAACCTACAATGAGCAGTTCTTC
CDR3: CASSTRDRETYNEQFF
size: -
length: 16
D: TRBD1
J: TRBJ2-1
V: TRBV4-2

DNA: TGTGCCAGCAGTTACGGTGGGGGACCGACCTCACCCCTCCACTTT
CDR3: CASSYGGGPTSPLHF
size: -
length: 15
D: -
J: TRBJ1-6
V: TRBV6-5

DNA: TGTGCCAGCAGCTTCGCCGCGGGCCGGACTGAAGCTTTCTTT
CDR3: CASSFAAGRTEAFF
size: -
length: 14
D: -
J: TRBJ1-1
V: TRBV7-2

DNA: TGCGCCAGCAGCCAAGGGGTGGGGGGGCTTGGAGATACGCAGTATTTT
CDR3: CASSQGVGGLGDTQYF
size: -
length: 16
D: -
J: TRBJ2-3
V: TRBV4-3

DNA: TGTGCCAGCAGTGACGGACAGGGTGGTAGAGAGACCCAGTACTTC
CDR3: CASSDGQGGRETQYF
size: few
length: 15
D: TRBD1
J: TRBJ2-5
V: TRBV6-1

DNA: TGTGCCAGCAGCGTAGGGGGGACAGCTCGGAAAGAGACCCAGTACTTC
CDR3: CASSVGGTARKETQYF
size: -
length: 16
D: TRBD1
J: TRBJ2-5
V: TRBV9

DNA: TGTGCCATCAGGCCCTCAGATAACTATGGCTACACCTTC
CDR3: CAIRPSDNYGYTF
size: -
length: 13
D: -
J: TRBJ1-2
V: TRBV10-3

DNA: TGTGCCAGCAGCTTAACCGGAGGGGACAGGGCTTACGGCTATGGCTACACCTTC
CDR3: CASSLTGGDRAYGYGYTF
size: -
length: 18
D: TRBD1
J: TRBJ1-2
V: TRBV5-5

DNA: TGTGCCATCAGTGACGGGCCTAATCAGCCCCAGCATTTT
CDR3: CAISDGPNQPQHF
size: once
length: 13
D: -
J: TRBJ1-5
V: TRBV10-3

DNA: TGTGCCAGCAGTGAATTGACAGTCCAAGAGACCCAGTACTTC
CDR3: CASSELTVQETQYF
size: -
length: 14
D: -
J: TRBJ2-5
V: TRBV2

DNA: TGTGCCATCAGTGAGTCGATGGGGCCTCGAGGTAGGAATGAGCAGTTCTTC
CDR3: CAISESMGPRGRNEQFF
size: -
length: 17
D: -
J: TRBJ2-1
V: TRBV10-3

DNA: TGTGCCAGCAGTGAATTAGGGGCGAACACTGAAGCTTTCTTT
CDR3: CASSELGANTEAFF
size: -
length: 14
D: -
J: TRBJ1-1
V: TRBV2

DNA: TGTGCCAGCAGCGCCCTGACTAACTATGGCTACACCTTC
CDR3: CASSALTNYGYTF
size: -
length: 13
D: -
J: TRBJ1-2
V: TRBV9

DNA: TGCGCCAGCAGCTTGACAGGAAGCTCCTACAATGAGCAGTTCTTC
CDR3: CASSLTGSSYNEQFF
size: -
length: 15
D: -
J: TRBJ2-1
V: TRBV5-1

DNA: TGTGCCAGCAGCCAAGAGGGATACAGGGTAGGCGAGCAGTACTTC
CDR3: CASSQEGYRVGEQYF
size: -
length: 15
D: -
J: TRBJ2-7
V: TRBV3-1/TRBV3-2

DNA: TGCAGTGCCCAGGGGAATGAGCAGTTCTTC
CDR3: CSAQGNEQFF
size: -
length: 10
D: -
J: TRBJ2-1
V: TRBV20-1

DNA: TGTGCCAGCAGCTTGGTCCGGGACTCTGGAGAGACCCAGTACTTC
CDR3: CASSLVRDSGETQYF
size: -
length: 15
D: -
J: TRBJ2-5
V: TRBV7-2

DNA: TGTGCCAGTACCCGGGACAGGGTAACTGAAGCTTTCTTT
CDR3: CASTRDRVTEAFF
size: -
length: 13
D: TRBD1
J: TRBJ1-1
V: TRBV19

DNA: TGCAGCGTTGGACTAGCGGGAGGTCTAGACGAGCAGTACTTC
CDR3: CSVGLAGGLDEQYF
size: many
length: 14
D: TRBD2
J: TRBJ2-7
V: TRBV29-1

DNA: TGTGCCAGTAGTTCTACCCTCCGGGGGGTAGCTTTCTTT
CDR3: CASSSTLRGVAFF
size: -
length: 13
D: -
J: TRBJ1-1
V: TRBV19

DNA: TGTGCCAGCAGCTCCGGACCGGGTTGGTACGAGCAGTACTTC
CDR3: CASSSGPGWYEQYF
size: -
length: 14
D: -
J: TRBJ2-7
V: TRBV7-2

DNA: TGTGCCAGCTCGCGACAAAATGAGGGCTATTCACCCCTCCACTTT
CDR3: CASSRQNEGYSPLHF
size: -
length: 15
D: -
J: TRBJ1-6
V: TRBV18

DNA: TGTGCCAGCAGACACCTGACAGGGGCTGACACTGAAGCTTTCTTT
CDR3: CASRHLTGADTEAFF
size: -
length: 15
D: TRBD1
J: TRBJ1-1
V: TRBV6-5

DNA: TGTGCCAGCAGGCTGAGTTTCTCTGGAAACACCATATATTTT
CDR3: CASRLSFSGNTIYF
size: -
length: 14
D: -
J: TRBJ1-3
V: TRBV2